A single sample gave rise to the 26 T cell receptor beta chains below, sequenced in a study of HIV-infected patients and healthy controls. Antiretroviral therapy had run roughly three months, about 14 weeks, before follow-up blood collection. Whole blood was used without fractionation, so all unsorted peripheral T cells were included. cDNA was made from around 0.5 ug RNA using alpha and beta constant primers. Separate chain-specific third strand synthesis with multiplexing indices produced the alpha and beta libraries. TCRdb fed the 5' RACE reads into MiXCR, producing one record per CDR3 protein. In the table there are approximately 11,000 distinct CDR3 sequences, around 6% of which are singletons. This specimen was blood, taken during antiretroviral therapy. The receptors derive from an adult with HIV infection. The donor label of this sample is uncertain.

This clonotype was detected many times. The chain is built from TRBV7-9 and TRBJ2-7; D ambiguous. Germline values: CDR1 SEHNR, CDR2 FQNEAQ (reference sequence). V shed 6 bases and J shed 4 bases, with 13 bases lying between them. The CDR3 consists of 13 residues. CDR3 coding DNA: TGTGCCAGCAGTCGCCAGGACGGGTACGAGCAGTACTTC. Translating gives CASSRQDGYEQYF.

The chain combines TRBV20-1 with TRBJ2-3; maybe TRBD2 (5 bases). Germline V gives CDR1 DFQATT, CDR2 SNEGSKA (reference sequence). Deletions cut 5 bases from V and 6 bases from J, with 9 bases between. This CDR3 has 11 amino acids. CDR3 region: CSARGRDTQYF. DNA for the CDR3: TGCAGTGCTCGGGGTCGGGATACGCAGTATTTT.

This clonotype was seen many times. The chain recombines TRBV7-9 with TRBJ2-6; D uncertain. V was trimmed by 5 bases and J by 2 bases, leaving 7 bases between them. Germline V gene data show CDR1 as SEHNR and CDR2 as FQNEAQ (reference sequence). This CDR3 is 14 amino acids long. The DNA of the CDR3 is TGTGCCAGCAGCCAGGCCACTGGGGCCAACGTCCTGACTTTC. The encoded protein is CASSQATGANVLTF.

V and J are TRBV5-6 and TRBJ2-7; no definite D call. The CDR3 runs 14 residues. Germline V gives CDR1 SGHDT, CDR2 YYEEEE. Trimming took 0 bases from V and 1 from J, leaving 8 bases between them. The CDR3 protein is CASSLVYESYEQYF. The DNA of the CDR3 is TGTGCCAGCAGCTTGGTGTACGAGTCCTACGAGCAGTACTTC.

This clonotype was counted at least ten times. The chain joins TRBV19 to TRBJ1-1; 7 nucleotides align to TRBD1. This CDR3 has 14 amino acids. From germline, CDR1 is LNHDA and CDR2 SQIVND (reference sequence). V dropped 5 bases and J dropped 11; count of bases not matched to a gene: 14. In DNA form, the CDR3 reads TGTGCCAGTAGTCCAAGGACAGGAAAACGCTGGGCTTTCTTT. Translating gives CASSPRTGKRWAFF.

This clonotype is deemed large. The chain links TRBV20-1 to TRBJ1-1; a possible D gene is TRBD1 (5 bases). Trimming left V 6 bases short and J 0 bases short, with 20 bases between. CDR1 DFQATT and CDR2 SNEGSKA come from the germline V gene (reference sequence). The CDR3 spans 16 residues. The CDR3 loop is CSARTWGEEVNTEAFF. The CDR3 DNA sequence: TGCAGTGCGAGAACCTGGGGGGAAGAAGTGAACACTGAAGCTTTCTTT.

This clonotype showed up many times. The chain's CDR3 is CASSLINPEYEQYF. As DNA, the CDR3 is TGTGCCAGCAGTTTGATAAATCCCGAATACGAGCAGTACTTC. The chain joins TRBV28 to TRBJ2-7; no definite D call. CDR3 length equals 14 residues. With 3 bases removed from V and 4 bases from J, the gap between germline ends came to 13 bases. Germline CDR1 is MDHEN and CDR2 is SYDVKM. The full variable domain, with the rest looked up from reference TRBV28 and TRBJ2-7, is DVKVTQSSRYLVKRTGEKVFLECVQDMDHENMFWYRQDPGLGLRLIYFSYDVKMKEKGDIPEGYSVSREKKERFSLILESASTNQTSMYLCASSLINPEYEQYFGPGTRLTVT.

This clonotype was detected ten times or more. The chain has TRBV11-2 and TRBJ1-2; 8 bases are shared with TRBD1. The CDR3 sequence is 15 residues long. V was pared by 0 bases and J by 7 bases, with 7 bases of the junction left unmatched. CDR1 and CDR2 (germline): SGHAT, FQNNGV. The CDR3 region is CASSLDLAGGAGYTF. CDR3 in DNA: TGTGCCAGCAGCTTAGATCTGGCAGGGGGCGCTGGCTACACCTTC.

In this sample, this clonotype turned up many times. This chain connects TRBV7-9 to TRBJ2-1; D is uncertain. CDR1 SEHNR and CDR2 FQNEAQ come from the germline V gene (reference sequence). The V gene lost 5 bases and the J gene lost 5 bases, with 7 bases spanning the gap. CDR3 length: 12 amino acids. The CDR3 nucleotides read TGTGCCAGCAGCCCCGGAAACAATGAGCAGTTCTTC. Protein: CASSPGNNEQFF.

This clonotype was observed at least ten times. This chain joins TRBV4-3 and TRBJ2-3; D is possibly TRBD2 (6 bases). V lost 2 bases to trimming and J lost 0 bases, with 15 bases between them. Germline lookup yields CDR1 LGHNA and CDR2 YSLEER. This CDR3 spans 17 amino acids. Here the CDR3 reads CASSQNLGSRSTDTQYF. In DNA form, the CDR3 reads TGCGCCAGCAGCCAAAATCTCGGGAGTAGGAGCACAGATACGCAGTATTTT.

The chain uses TRBV19 and TRBJ2-1; possible D gene TRBD1, 6 bases. From germline, CDR1 is LNHDA and CDR2 SQIVND (reference sequence). V shed 7 bases and J shed 1 base, with 11 bases lying between them. The CDR3 consists of 14 residues. In DNA form, the CDR3 reads TGTGCCAGTATGTCAGGGGCATCCTACAATGAGCAGTTCTTC. Its translation is CASMSGASYNEQFF.

In its sample, this clonotype is medium-sized. The V and J genes are TRBV27 and TRBJ2-1; no clear D. V was pared by 3 bases and J by 6 bases, with 12 bases between. CDR3 length equals 14 residues. Germline V gene sequence: CDR1 MNHEY, CDR2 SMNVEV (reference sequence). The CDR3 loop is CASSLAQPSNEQFF. For the CDR3, the DNA is TGTGCCAGCAGTTTGGCACAGCCTAGCAATGAGCAGTTCTTC.

The table lists this clonotype with a few counts. V and J are TRBV7-9 and TRBJ2-3, with D possibly matching TRBD1 (6 bases). The V gene's germline CDR1 is SEHNR and CDR2 FQNEAQ (reference sequence). The CDR3 consists of 14 residues. V was shortened by 6 bases and J by 6 bases, with 16 bases between the two germline ends. The CDR3 protein is CASSGYRVVDTQYF. The CDR3 DNA reads as TGTGCCAGCAGTGGATACAGGGTGGTTGATACGCAGTATTTT.

There are many counts of this clonotype. The V call is TRBV27, the J call TRBJ2-3; 8 bases line up with TRBD2. This CDR3 is built from 16 residues. V shed 6 bases, J shed 1 base, and the junction held 9 bases outside the gene matches. Germline CDR1 MNHEY, CDR2 SMNVEV (reference sequence). The CDR3 coding sequence is TGTGCCAGCAGCACACTCCTGCGGGGGGGCACAGATACGCAGTATTTT. This translates into CASSTLLRGGTDTQYF.

Judged by abundance, this clonotype is medium-sized. The chain links TRBV5-5 to TRBJ1-3, with D uncertain. From germline, CDR1 is SGHKS and CDR2 YYEKEE (reference sequence). CDR3 size: 16 residues. With 0 bases removed from V and 0 bases from J, the gap between germline ends came to 10 bases. The DNA for the CDR3 is TGTGCCAGCAGCTTGGTCTTGGGAGGCTCTGGAAACACCATATATTTT. Protein: CASSLVLGGSGNTIYF.

This clonotype was seen ten or more times. The V call is TRBV18, the J call TRBJ2-3; the match to TRBD2 covers 7 bases. Germline V lookup: CDR1 KGHSH, CDR2 LQKENI. The V and J ends lost 3 bases and 3 bases, in that order; junction bases with no gene match: 9. CDR3 length: 16 amino acids. The CDR3 nucleotides are TGTGCCAGCTCACCTCTCCGGGAGGTGGGGACAGATACGCAGTATTTT. Amino acid sequence: CASSPLREVGTDTQYF.

Only a few counts were recorded for this clonotype. The genes are TRBV14 and TRBJ2-2; TRBD1 matches at 9 bases. This CDR3 contains 16 residues. CDR1 and CDR2 (germline): SGHDN, FVKESK. The V segment lost 3 bases and the J segment 5 bases; nucleotides outside the gene matches: 7. The CDR3 is CASSQTGTGWTGELFF. DNA for the CDR3: TGTGCCAGCAGCCAGACCGGGACAGGGTGGACCGGGGAGCTGTTTTTT.

The sample holds a few counts of this clonotype. This chain joins TRBV12-3 or TRBV12-4 and TRBJ2-7, with 8 bases aligning to TRBD1. V gave up 5 bases and J gave up 3 bases; unmatched junction bases: 6. This CDR3 comprises 14 residues. CDR3 region: CASSTRQGFYEQYF. The CDR3 DNA is TGTGCCAGCAGTACGCGACAGGGGTTCTACGAGCAGTACTTC.

This clonotype was observed many times. The gene calls are TRBV10-3 and TRBJ1-1, with TRBD1 as a possible D gene (5 bases). Per the germline V gene, CDR1 is ENHRY and CDR2 is SYGVKD. V was shortened by 7 bases and J by 0 bases, with 12 bases between the two germline ends. The CDR3 loop spans 14 amino acids. The CDR3 DNA reads as TGTGCCATCACCCAGGGACGAATGAACACTGAAGCTTTCTTT. Its protein is CAITQGRMNTEAFF.

This clonotype was seen many times. The chain carries TRBV29-1 and TRBJ1-3, with a tentative D call TRBD1 (6 bases). This CDR3 contains 14 residues. V lost 6 bases and J lost 0, with 12 bases in between. The germline CDR1 and CDR2 sequences are SQVTM and ANQGSEA. The CDR3 here is CSVDEGVSGNTIYF. In DNA form, the CDR3 reads TGCAGCGTGGATGAGGGGGTCTCTGGAAACACCATATATTTT. The full variable domain, its missing parts supplied by reference TRBV29-1 and TRBJ1-3, is SAVISQKPSRDICQRGTSLTIQCQVDSQVTMMFWYRQQPGQSLTLIATANQGSEATYESGFVIDKFPISRPNLTFSTLTVSNMSPEDSSIYLCSVDEGVSGNTIYFGEGSWLTVV.

This clonotype came up many times. The chain uses TRBV6-5 and TRBJ1-1; D may be TRBD1 (5 bases). CDR3 length: 13 amino acids. Germline CDR1 reads MNHEY; CDR2 reads SVGAGI. The ends were cut back, 2 bases at V and 7 bases at J, with 11 bases in the middle. The CDR3 spells CASSYRGDLEAFF. In nucleotides, the CDR3 is TGTGCCAGCAGTTACCGGGGGGACCTTGAAGCTTTCTTT.

This clonotype was picked up many times. The rearrangement links TRBV6-5 to TRBJ2-7; D is possibly TRBD2 (6 bases). V shed 0 bases and J shed 3 bases, with 15 bases lying between them. Germline CDR1 is MNHEY and CDR2 is SVGAGI. The CDR3 contains 16 residues. The CDR3 nucleotides read TGTGCCAGCAGTTACTCAGCCACCGGAGGGGACTACGAGCAGTACTTC. This sequence encodes CASSYSATGGDYEQYF.

In its sample, this clonotype was seen once. The chain is built from TRBV11-3 and TRBJ2-2; 7 positions match TRBD2. Germline CDR1 is SGHNT and CDR2 is YENEEA. V dropped 1 base and J dropped 0; count of bases not matched to a gene: 5. The CDR3 loop spans 17 amino acids. As DNA, the CDR3 is TGTGCCAGCAGCTTAGTAGCGGGCTTCCCGAACACCGGGGAGCTGTTTTTT. Its translation is CASSLVAGFPNTGELFF.

This clonotype was counted ten times or more. V usage is TRBV29-1 and J usage is TRBJ1-1; D may be TRBD1 (5 bases). V shed 7 bases and J shed 0 bases, with 12 bases lying between them. The CDR3 sequence is 13 residues long. Germline values: CDR1 SQVTM, CDR2 ANQGSEA. The CDR3 loop reads CSAIQVMNTEAFF. CDR3 coding DNA: TGCAGCGCAATACAGGTGATGAACACTGAAGCTTTCTTT.

By share, this clonotype ranks as medium-sized. This chain connects TRBV7-3 to TRBJ2-1, with 8 bases that match TRBD2. This CDR3 region has 16 residues. Germline CDR1 SGHTA, CDR2 FQGTGA. V dropped 2 bases and J dropped 4; count of bases not matched to a gene: 7. This CDR3 reads CASSLAAGATYNEQFF. In nucleotides, the CDR3 is TGTGCCAGCAGCTTAGCAGCGGGGGCTACATACAATGAGCAGTTCTTC.

Many counts were recorded for this clonotype. The rearrangement joins TRBV12-3 or TRBV12-4 to TRBJ2-5, with 15 bases matching TRBD2. The CDR3 has 15 amino acids. V was clipped by 6 bases and J by 4 bases; unmatched bases: 3. In DNA form, the CDR3 reads TGTGCCAGCAGGGGACTAGCGGGAGGAGGAGAGACCCAGTACTTC. Amino acids: CASRGLAGGGETQYF.